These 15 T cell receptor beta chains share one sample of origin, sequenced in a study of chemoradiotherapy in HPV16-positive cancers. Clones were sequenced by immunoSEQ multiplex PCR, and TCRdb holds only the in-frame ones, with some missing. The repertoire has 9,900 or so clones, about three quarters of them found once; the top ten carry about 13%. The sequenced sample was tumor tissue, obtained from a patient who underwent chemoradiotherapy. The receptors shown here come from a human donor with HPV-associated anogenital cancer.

This CDR3 reads CASSYSEGARKTF. The CDR3 region has the DNA TGTGCCAGCAGTTACTCGGAGGGGGCGAGGAAGACCTTC. This sequence joins TRBV6-5 and TRBJ1-2, with 7 positions matching TRBD1. This CDR3 has 13 amino acids. Looked up from germline, CDR1 is MNHEY and CDR2 is SVGAGI. Trimming cost V 0 bases and J 14 bases; bases outside gene matches: 9.

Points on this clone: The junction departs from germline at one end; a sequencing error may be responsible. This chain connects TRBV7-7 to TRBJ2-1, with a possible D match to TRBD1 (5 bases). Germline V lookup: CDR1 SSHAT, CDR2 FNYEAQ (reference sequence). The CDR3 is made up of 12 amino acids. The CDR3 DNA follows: TGTGCTAGCAGCAGGGAAAGGGGTGAGCAGTTCTTC. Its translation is CASSRERGEQFF.

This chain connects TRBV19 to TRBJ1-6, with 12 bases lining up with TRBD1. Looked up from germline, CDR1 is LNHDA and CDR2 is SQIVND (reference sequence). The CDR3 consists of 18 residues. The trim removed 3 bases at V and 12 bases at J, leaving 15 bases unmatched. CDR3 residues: CASSISPSGTGGGGPLHF. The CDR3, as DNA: TGTGCCAGTAGTATCAGTCCCAGTGGGACAGGGGGCGGCGGACCCCTCCACTTT. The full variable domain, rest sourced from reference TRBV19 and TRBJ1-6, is DGGITQSPKYLFRKEGQNVTLSCEQNLNHDAMYWYRQDPGQGLRLIYYSQIVNDFQKGDIAEGYSVSREKKESFPLTVTSAQKNPTAFYLCASSISPSGTGGGGPLHFGNGTRLTVT.

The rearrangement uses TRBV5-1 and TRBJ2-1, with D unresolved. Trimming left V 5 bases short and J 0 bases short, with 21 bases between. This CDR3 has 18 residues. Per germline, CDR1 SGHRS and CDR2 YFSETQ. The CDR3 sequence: CASSSRSDTIRSYNEQFF. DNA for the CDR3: TGCGCCAGCAGTTCCCGCTCGGATACTATTCGCTCCTACAATGAGCAGTTCTTC.

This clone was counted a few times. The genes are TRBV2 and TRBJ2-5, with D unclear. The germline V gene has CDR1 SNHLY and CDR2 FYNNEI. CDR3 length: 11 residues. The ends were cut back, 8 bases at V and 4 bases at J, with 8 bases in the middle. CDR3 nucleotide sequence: TGTGCCAGCTTGACCCGAGAGACCCAGTACTTC. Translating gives CASLTRETQYF.

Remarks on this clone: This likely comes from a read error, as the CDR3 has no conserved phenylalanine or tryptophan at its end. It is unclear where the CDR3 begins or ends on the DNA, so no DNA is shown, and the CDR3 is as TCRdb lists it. CDR3 amino acids: CAGSSGGPL. This chain connects TRBV30 to TRBJ2-3; TRBD2 is the table's D call, not checked against the DNA. Germline V lookup: CDR1 GTSNPN, CDR2 SVGIG (reference sequence). From its first to its last residue, the CDR3 has 9 amino acids.

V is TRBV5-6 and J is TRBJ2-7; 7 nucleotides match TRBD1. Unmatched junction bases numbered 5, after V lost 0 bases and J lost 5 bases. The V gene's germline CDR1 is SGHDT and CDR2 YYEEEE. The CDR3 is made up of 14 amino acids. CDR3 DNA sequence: TGTGCCAGCAGCTTGGGACAGGGTTCCCACGAGCAGTACTTC. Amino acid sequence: CASSLGQGSHEQYF. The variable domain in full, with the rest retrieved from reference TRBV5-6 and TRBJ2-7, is DAGVTQSPTHLIKTRGQQVTLRCSPKSGHDTVSWYQQALGQGPQFIFQYYEEEERQRGNFPDRFSGHQFPNYSSELNVNALLLGDSALYLCASSLGQGSHEQYFGPGTRLTVT.

The CDR3 loop reads CASSFANRPNQPQHF. CDR3 nucleotide sequence: TGTGCCAGTAGTTTCGCCAACCGACCCAATCAGCCCCAGCATTTT. V usage is TRBV19 and J usage is TRBJ1-5; no definite D call. Deletions cut 5 bases from V and 3 bases from J, with 14 bases between. The length of the CDR3 is 15 residues. Per the germline V gene, CDR1 is LNHDA and CDR2 is SQIVND (reference sequence).

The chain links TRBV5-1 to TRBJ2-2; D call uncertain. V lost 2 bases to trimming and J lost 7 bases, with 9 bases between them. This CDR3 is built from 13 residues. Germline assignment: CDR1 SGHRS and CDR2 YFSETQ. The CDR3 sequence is CASSLQPDGELFF. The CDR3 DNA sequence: TGCGCCAGCAGCTTACAGCCCGACGGGGAGCTGTTTTTT.

The CDR3 sequence is CASSPDSNQPQHF. Here the CDR3 DNA reads TGTGCCAGCAGTCCTGATAGCAATCAGCCCCAGCATTTT. The gene calls are TRBV6-4 and TRBJ1-5; no clear D gene. V lost 5 bases and J lost 0, with 5 bases in between. CDR3 length: 13 amino acids. Germline loops: CDR1 MRHNA, CDR2 SNTAGT.

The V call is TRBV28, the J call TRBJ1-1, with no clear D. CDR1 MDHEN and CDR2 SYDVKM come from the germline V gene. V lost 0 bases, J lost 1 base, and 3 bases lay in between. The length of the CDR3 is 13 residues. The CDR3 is CASSLWGNTEAFF. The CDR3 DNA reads TGTGCCAGCAGTTTATGGGGGAACACTGAAGCTTTCTTT. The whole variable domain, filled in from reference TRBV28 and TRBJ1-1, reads DVKVTQSSRYLVKRTGEKVFLECVQDMDHENMFWYRQDPGLGLRLIYFSYDVKMKEKGDIPEGYSVSREKKERFSLILESASTNQTSMYLCASSLWGNTEAFFGQGTRLTVV.

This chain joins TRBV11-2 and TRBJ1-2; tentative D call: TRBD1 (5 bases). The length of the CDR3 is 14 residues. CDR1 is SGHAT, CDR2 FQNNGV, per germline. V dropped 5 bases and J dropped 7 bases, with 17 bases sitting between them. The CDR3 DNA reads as TGTGCCAGCAGCCCCAGGCCCCGGGGGTCTGGCTACACCTTC. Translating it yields CASSPRPRGSGYTF.

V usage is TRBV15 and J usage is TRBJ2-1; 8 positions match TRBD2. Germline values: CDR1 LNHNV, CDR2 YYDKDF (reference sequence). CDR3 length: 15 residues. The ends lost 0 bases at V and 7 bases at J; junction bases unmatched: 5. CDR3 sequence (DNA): TGTGCCACCAGCAGAGACACTAGCGGTTGGAATGAGCAGTTCTTC. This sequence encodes CATSRDTSGWNEQFF.

The CDR3 here is CASREQGRLNTGELFF. In nucleotides, the CDR3 is TGTGCCAGCAGGGAACAGGGCAGGCTTAACACCGGGGAGCTGTTTTTT. V usage is TRBV27 and J usage is TRBJ2-2, with D possibly being TRBD1 (6 bases). The V and J ends lost 6 bases and 2 bases respectively, with 16 bases between them. The CDR3 spans 16 residues. Looked up from germline, CDR1 is MNHEY and CDR2 is SMNVEV (reference sequence).

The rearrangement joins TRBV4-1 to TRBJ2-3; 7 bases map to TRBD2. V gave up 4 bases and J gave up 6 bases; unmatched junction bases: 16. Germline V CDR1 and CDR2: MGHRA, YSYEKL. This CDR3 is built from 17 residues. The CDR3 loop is CASSLHSGPSRVDTQYF. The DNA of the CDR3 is TGCGCCAGCAGCCTACATAGCGGGCCCTCGCGGGTGGATACGCAGTATTTT.